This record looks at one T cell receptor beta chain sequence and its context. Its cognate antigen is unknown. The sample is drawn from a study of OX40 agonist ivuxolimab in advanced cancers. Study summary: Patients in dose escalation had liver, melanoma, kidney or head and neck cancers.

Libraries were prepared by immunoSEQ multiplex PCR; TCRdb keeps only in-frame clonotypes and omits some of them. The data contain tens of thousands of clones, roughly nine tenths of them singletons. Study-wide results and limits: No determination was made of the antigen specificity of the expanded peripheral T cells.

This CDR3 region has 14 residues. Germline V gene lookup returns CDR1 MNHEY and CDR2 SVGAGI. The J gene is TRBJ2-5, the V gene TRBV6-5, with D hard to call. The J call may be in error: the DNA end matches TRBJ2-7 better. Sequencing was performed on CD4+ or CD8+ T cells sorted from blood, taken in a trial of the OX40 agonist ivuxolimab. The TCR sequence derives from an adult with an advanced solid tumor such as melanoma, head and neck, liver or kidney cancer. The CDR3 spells CASSYTSVAYEQYF. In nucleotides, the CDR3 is TGTGCCAGCAGTTATACTTCGGTCGCCTACGAGCAGTACTTC.